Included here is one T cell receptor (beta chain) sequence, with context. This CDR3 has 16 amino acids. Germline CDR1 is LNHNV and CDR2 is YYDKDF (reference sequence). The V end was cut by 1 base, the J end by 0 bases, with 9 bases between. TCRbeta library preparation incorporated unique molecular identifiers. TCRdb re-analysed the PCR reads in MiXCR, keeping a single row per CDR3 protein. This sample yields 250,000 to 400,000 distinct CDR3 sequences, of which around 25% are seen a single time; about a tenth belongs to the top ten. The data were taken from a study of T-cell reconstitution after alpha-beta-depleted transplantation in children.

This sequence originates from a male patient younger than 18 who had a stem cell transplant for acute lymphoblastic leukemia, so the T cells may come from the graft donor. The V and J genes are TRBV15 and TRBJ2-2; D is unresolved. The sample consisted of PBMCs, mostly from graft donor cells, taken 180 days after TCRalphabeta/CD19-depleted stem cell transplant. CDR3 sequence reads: CATSRAAGSNTGELFF. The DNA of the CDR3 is TGTGCCACCAGCAGAGCGGCAGGATCGAACACCGGGGAGCTGTTTTTT.